This T cell receptor beta chain comes out of a study of shared clonotypes between healthy human individuals (dated by TCRdb to 2018 to 2020). Concerning the study at large: A couple of women and a few men aged 18 to 49 years were included in the cohort. Per donor, three plates each were used for CD4 naive and CD4 memory, two for CD8 naive, and one for CD8 memory. To estimate repertoire size and how much clonotype sharing occurs between individuals, the study deeply sequenced the blood TCR repertoires of several healthy adults. Different laboratories and diverse techniques were used to prepare libraries and sequence TCR repertoires, to increase sequencing depth and limit assay-specific biases. Per donor, leukapheresis produced somewhere between about 0.9 and 9.5 billion PBMCs.

The CDR3 runs 15 residues from the cysteine to the phenylalanine. Only the CDR3 part of the read is kept: 45 bases, read in frame from the first base. Via the germline V gene (reference sequence), CDR1 is MNHNY and CDR2 SVGAGI. Ends trimmed: V by 6 bases, J by 5 bases; bases unmatched to a gene: 8. Healthy HIV-negative adults with no recently reported acute infections or vaccinations were included as donors. Only Caucasian adults living in Nashville, Tennessee, USA were represented among the donors. CD4+ T cells were enriched by magnetic negative selection, after which naive cells were positively selected on CD45RA and the negative fraction was taken as the memory subset. Blood was obtained by leukapheresis, after which PBMCs were separated by Ficoll-Histopaque density gradient centrifugation and cryopreserved in liquid nitrogen vapor phase. Purity and quantity of every magnetically sorted T cell population were checked by analytical flow cytometry. Genomic DNA was isolated from every sorted fraction and measured by UV absorbance on a Nanodrop 2000c.

About this clone: Its specific antigen is unknown. Qualities for individual bases were not recorded, and no much larger clone is one base off.

Overall study outcomes, separate from this receptor: Compared with non-shared clonotypes, clonotypes shared by all four sorted-subset donors had higher generation probabilities. Because the study included only a small number of donors, the genetic and exposure-history diversity represented was limited. Rarefaction of sorted-subset datasets indicated incomplete sequencing despite the large sequencing depth. Sampling was restricted to blood, and TCR repertoires in tissue are likely to differ from TCR repertoires in blood. Pairwise subsampling indicated that sequencing depth was expected to affect the degree of clonotype sharing among donors. Approximately 4.8% of naive CD4, 3.5% of naive CD8, around 2.3% of memory CD4, and 0.4% of memory CD8 clonotypes were shared across several donors. Naive subsets generally had larger estimated clonotype richness than memory subsets.

Using the deep immunoSEQ assay, multiplex PCR amplified TCR CDR3 regions from genomic DNA. Extracted genomic DNA from each cell subset was spread evenly across all wells of several immunoSEQ 96-well plates, with each plate serving as a replicate. For sorted subsets, each replicate PCR was loaded with around 220 ng genomic DNA, equivalent to about 30,000 T cell genomes. Purified libraries were quantified with a Qubit 3.0 fluorometer, sized on a Bioanalyzer 2100, and re-quantified with the KAPA Library Quantification kit. Each immunoSEQ 96-well plate was sequenced on its own single-read 150-cycle Illumina NextSeq 550 flow cell. In the authors' own workflow: Because only junctional sequences without quality scores were contained in the immunoSEQ output, filtering matching that applied to full-length reads could not be performed. Sequences were annotated with PyIR, a Python wrapper for IgBLAST v1.9, and V/J genes and CDR3 were assigned using IMGT germline references. Reads were filtered out if the reads had weak V/J assignments (E-value above 1e-6), no CDR3, stop codons, out-of-frame junctions, or ambiguous translated residues. V3J clonotypes were defined as sequences sharing an identical inferred V gene, J gene, and CDR3 amino acid sequence. Percentage overlap between repertoires was computed as shared unique clonotypes divided by the size of the smaller repertoire. Richness of each repertoire was evaluated using RTK rarefaction, the Chao1 estimator, and Recon v2.1 estimates of unobserved clonotypes. For all TCRbeta clonotypes obtained by the gDNA method from several donors, generation probabilities were computed with OLGA. In TCRdb, the immuneACCESS table is reduced to in-frame sequences with V and J assigned. These tables do not hold every clone; where another copy was compared, an unresolved V gene accounts for under half, and the others remain unexplained. D and trimming come from the DNA, and the V and J calls and clone size come from that table. Present in this sample are 2 million to 3 million clones, around nine tenths of which were seen just once. The ten largest make up over 0.12% of the sample.

Material: naive CD4+ T cells sorted from blood. Explained via the paper, the cell subset or site label denotes: CD45RA+ positively selected. This TCR derives from a man younger than 35 in good health. Rearrangement joined TRBV6-6 to TRBJ1-4; 8 middle bases align to TRBD1. The sequence in DNA is TGTGCCAGCAGCTTTGGACAGGGAATGAATGAAAAACTGTTTTTT. Its product reads: CASSFGQGMNEKLFF.